Shown below are 19 T cell receptor beta chains from a single sample sequenced in a study of T cell responses to AZD1222 COVID-19 vaccine. Profiling relied on immunoSEQ multiplex PCR, and the TCRdb table lists in-frame clones only, not all of them. The sample includes some 170,000 clones, roughly 94% of them seen just once. Material: peripheral blood, obtained 28 days after the second AZD1222 dose. The receptors derive from an adult who received the AZD1222 COVID-19 vaccine.

The V and J genes are TRBV3-1 (or the pseudogene TRBV3-2) and TRBJ1-1; possible D gene TRBD1, 5 bases. The CDR3 length is 15 residues. Deletions cut 1 base from V and 0 bases from J, with 9 bases between. The germline V gene encodes CDR1 LGHDT and CDR2 YNNKEL (reference sequence). The chain's CDR3 is CASSQGAGLNTEAFF. CDR3 nucleotides: TGTGCCAGCAGCCAAGGAGCAGGGCTGAACACTGAAGCTTTCTTT.

The V gene is TRBV7-9, the J gene TRBJ1-1, with D hard to call. V lost 4 bases, J lost 3 bases, and 9 bases lay in between. Germline loops: CDR1 SEHNR, CDR2 FQNEAQ (reference sequence). CDR3 length: 13 amino acids. The CDR3 spells CASSSNGYTEAFF. The CDR3 DNA reads TGTGCCAGCAGCTCAAATGGATACACTGAAGCTTTCTTT.

The gene calls are TRBV6-5 and TRBJ1-3; no clear D. Between the trimmed V and J ends, which lost 6 bases and 0 bases, there was a span of 9 bases. This CDR3 has 14 amino acids. CDR1 is MNHEY, CDR2 SVGAGI, per germline. For the CDR3, the DNA is TGTGCCAGCAGGGCGGGCTACTCTGGAAACACCATATATTTT. This gives the protein CASRAGYSGNTIYF.

This chain uses TRBV6-5 with TRBJ1-5; D is perhaps TRBD1 (6 bases). The CDR3 consists of 16 residues. V lost 0 bases, J lost 1 base, and 10 bases lay in between. The germline V gene encodes CDR1 MNHEY and CDR2 SVGAGI. This CDR3 is CASSYSSRGSNQPQHF. The CDR3 nucleotides are TGTGCCAGCAGTTACTCAAGCAGGGGAAGCAATCAGCCCCAGCATTTT.

This chain connects TRBV5-4 to TRBJ2-1, with 7 bases matching TRBD2. This CDR3 comprises 14 residues. Germline loops: CDR1 SGHNT, CDR2 YYREEE (reference sequence). V shed 3 bases and J 5 bases; nucleotides not matched to a gene: 5. The CDR3 is CASSSGTIDNEQFF. The DNA for the CDR3 is TGTGCCAGCAGCTCCGGGACTATAGACAATGAGCAGTTCTTC.

V usage is TRBV2 and J usage is TRBJ1-2; the match to TRBD1 covers 9 bases. The germline CDR1 and CDR2 sequences are SNHLY and FYNNEI. V lost 5 bases, J lost 4 bases, and 8 bases stayed unmatched. CDR3 size: 15 residues. This chain's CDR3 is CASSPGQGKGYGYTF. CDR3 DNA: TGTGCCAGCAGTCCTGGACAGGGGAAGGGCTATGGCTACACCTTC.

The J gene is TRBJ1-1, the V gene TRBV5-4, with a tentative D call TRBD1 (5 bases). The CDR3 extends over 14 amino acids. V lost 2 bases and J lost 2, with 10 bases in between. Looked up from germline, CDR1 is SGHNT and CDR2 is YYREEE (reference sequence). CDR3 protein: CASSFQGINTEAFF. For the CDR3, the DNA is TGTGCCAGCAGCTTTCAGGGTATAAACACTGAAGCTTTCTTT.

The rearrangement joins TRBV3-1 (or the pseudogene TRBV3-2) to TRBJ2-7; 10 positions match TRBD1. Germline V gives CDR1 LGHDT, CDR2 YNNKEL (reference sequence). Germline trimming cut 4 bases from V and 7 bases from J; bases unmatched to any gene: 7. CDR3 length: 14 residues. The CDR3 here is CASSPRDRGGEQYF. CDR3 in DNA: TGTGCCAGCAGCCCCCGGGACAGGGGAGGAGAGCAGTACTTC.

The chain couples TRBV12-3 or TRBV12-4 to TRBJ1-2; D is unresolved. Trimming removed 3 bases from V and 4 bases from J, with 9 bases in between. The CDR3 sequence is 13 residues long. Here the CDR3 reads CASSFTVTYGYTF. CDR3 sequence (DNA): TGTGCCAGCAGTTTTACGGTTACCTATGGCTACACCTTC.

The chain uses TRBV10-1 and TRBJ2-1, with D perhaps matching TRBD1 (5 bases). The CDR3 consists of 13 residues. CDR1 and CDR2 (germline): WNHNN, SYGVQD (reference sequence). Trimming pared 6 bases from V and 6 bases from J, leaving 12 bases between. CDR3 bases: TGCGCCAGCAGCGAGACAGTACTCAATGAGCAGTTCTTC. Residues: CASSETVLNEQFF.

Comment on this clone: An end of the junction differs from the germline gene, which may be a read error. The CDR3 DNA follows: TGTGCCAGCAGTTACGGGCAGGTGCCCCTTTCCTTC. This codes for CASSYGQVPLSF. The chain employs TRBV6-6 and TRBJ1-2; no reliable D call. CDR3 length equals 12 residues. The V gene's germline CDR1 is MNHNY and CDR2 SVGAGI (reference sequence).

J is TRBJ1-2 and V is TRBV5-1; the D is unclear. Germline CDR1 is SGHRS and CDR2 is YFSETQ. V shed 1 base and J shed 3 bases, with 7 bases lying between them. This CDR3 region has 13 residues. The CDR3 loop reads CASSLQEDYGYTF. CDR3 nucleotide sequence: TGCGCCAGCAGCTTGCAGGAGGACTATGGCTACACCTTC.

V usage is TRBV18 and J usage is TRBJ1-6; 7 positions agree with TRBD1. Germline V gene sequence: CDR1 KGHSH, CDR2 LQKENI. The CDR3 runs 14 residues. V shed 3 bases, J shed 7 bases, and the junction held 3 bases outside the gene matches. The DNA for the CDR3 is TGTGCCAGCTCACCCGGGACAGAAAATTCACCCCTCCACTTT. Protein sequence: CASSPGTENSPLHF.

V is TRBV19 and J is TRBJ1-1; D ambiguous. V lost 2 bases, J lost 4 bases, and 11 bases lay in between. This CDR3 is 14 amino acids long. Germline lookup yields CDR1 LNHDA and CDR2 SQIVND (reference sequence). The CDR3 DNA follows: TGTGCCAGTAGTATACTAGCGCGGGGCACTGAAGCTTTCTTT. It codes for CASSILARGTEAFF.

The genes are TRBV2 and TRBJ1-2, with D unresolved. Germline assignment: CDR1 SNHLY and CDR2 FYNNEI. V was shortened by 2 bases and J by 6 bases, with 16 bases between the two germline ends. The CDR3 has 15 residues. CDR3 in DNA: TGTGCCAGCAGTGAAAACCTGGGCCGGGTGGATGGCTACACCTTC. It encodes CASSENLGRVDGYTF.

This chain links TRBV19 with TRBJ2-7; D is perhaps TRBD2 (5 bases). The CDR3 totals 15 residues. In germline, CDR1 is LNHDA, CDR2 SQIVND (reference sequence). With 1 base removed from V and 2 bases from J, the gap between germline ends came to 12 bases. In DNA form, the CDR3 reads TGTGCCAGTAGTATAGGGTCTAGACTAACCTACGAGCAGTACTTC. Residues: CASSIGSRLTYEQYF.

The chain has TRBV10-3 and TRBJ1-1; D is unclear. In germline, CDR1 is ENHRY, CDR2 SYGVKD. V lost 5 bases and J lost 2, with 15 bases in between. This CDR3 spans 15 amino acids. The CDR3 reads CAISSLGSTNTEAFF. The CDR3 DNA sequence: TGTGCCATCAGTTCCCTAGGGAGCACTAACACTGAAGCTTTCTTT.

This rearrangement joins TRBV9 to TRBJ1-2, with 9 bases matching TRBD1. The CDR3 spans 17 residues. Germline V gives CDR1 SGDLS, CDR2 YYNGEE. With V trimmed by 3 bases and J by 4 bases, 13 bases remained unmatched. In nucleotides, the CDR3 is TGTGCCAGCAGCGCCCGGACAGGGGCCCAACCGGGCTATGGCTACACCTTC. This codes for CASSARTGAQPGYGYTF.

The J gene is TRBJ1-2, the V gene TRBV19; the D gene is possibly TRBD1 (5 bases). V lost 6 bases and J lost 4, with 15 bases in between. The CDR3 covers 14 residues. CDR1 and CDR2 from the germline V gene are LNHDA and SQIVND (reference sequence). CDR3 sequence (DNA): TGTGCCAGTAGAGGAGGGGAGAGCCTCTATGGCTACACCTTC. This encodes CASRGGESLYGYTF.